This T cell receptor beta chain originates from a study of blood T cell repertoires in COVID-19. About the study: Both acute and convalescent COVID-19 samples were obtained from the United States, Italy and Spain. Sources were T cells, B-cell-depleted T cells, or PBMCs; the material itself was cDNA or gDNA.

Data came from immunoSEQ multiplex PCR; TCRdb stores just in-frame clones and leaves some out. The repertoire has 200,000 to 250,000 clones, over 80% of them found once; the top ten carry around 3.7%. This CDR3 is built from 15 residues. Those enrolled, adults aged about 18 to 89 years, came from some 25 US areas. Exposed enrollees encountered a COVID-19 case at some point within 2 weeks before study entry. The material sequenced was PBMCs or T cells enriched from blood (not recorded which). The TCR comes from a woman under 40 who had been exposed to COVID-19. The genes are TRBV1 and TRBJ1-5. TRBV1 represents a pseudogene. The CDR3 loop reads CTSRRVTGRNQPQHF. CDR3 bases: TGCACCAGCAGAAGGGTCACTGGGAGGAATCAGCCCCAGCATTTT.